Listed below are T cell receptor beta chains from one sample, sequenced in a study of CD4 T cells in relation to SARS-CoV-2 and coronaviruses. Method: immunoSEQ multiplex PCR; TCRdb's copy keeps in-frame clones and lacks some. The repertoire holds approximately 17,000 clones, with roughly 80% as singletons. These TCRs' antigens remain unknown. Input material: CD4+ T cells from PBMCs, cultured in vitro. The receptors stem from a human donor in good health. Each CDR3 is given without its conserved first and last residue. Where a row states a size, it is once, few, many or the class of an expanded clone; other rows omit it.

J: TRBJ2-3
V: TRBV7-9
size: NA
CDR3: ASSLPRVGRPAGTQY

J: TRBJ2-1
V: TRBV3-1/TRBV3-2
size: few
CDR3: ASSPRAAYNEQF

J: TRBJ1-5
V: TRBV19
size: NA
CDR3: ASTPEGQTYYRPQH

J: TRBJ1-1
V: TRBV18
size: NA
CDR3: ASSSGGNTEAF

J: TRBJ2-7
V: TRBV14
size: few
CDR3: ASSQGTGAPYEQY

J: TRBJ1-5
V: TRBV2
size: NA
CDR3: ATRDSNQPQH

J: TRBJ1-3
V: TRBV5-1
size: NA
CDR3: ASSLGTLLGNTIY

J: TRBJ2-5
V: TRBV11-1
size: NA
CDR3: ASSLRPRGRQETQY

J: TRBJ2-2
V: TRBV27
size: few
CDR3: ASSWTGGYTGELF

J: TRBJ2-2
V: TRBV7-2
size: NA
CDR3: ASSPGLAGAVGAGELF

J: TRBJ2-4
V: TRBV4-1
size: NA
CDR3: ASSQVETSGPQNIQY

J: TRBJ1-1
V: TRBV7-2
size: NA
CDR3: ASSSGQALTNTEAF

J: TRBJ2-7
V: TRBV4-2
size: few
CDR3: ASSQDSRTASYEQY

J: TRBJ2-5
V: TRBV19
size: NA
CDR3: ASRQSGETQY

J: TRBJ2-7
V: TRBV4-3
size: once
CDR3: ASSQTGAGTGVYEQY

J: TRBJ2-7
V: TRBV4-1
size: few
CDR3: ASSPTPRGRDEQY

J: TRBJ2-6
V: TRBV4-2
size: NA
CDR3: ASSQGGRLSSGANVLT

J: TRBJ2-3
V: TRBV11-2
size: NA
CDR3: ASSLAQSTDTQY

J: TRBJ1-2
V: TRBV7-9
size: few
CDR3: ASSPGGVIYGYT

J: TRBJ2-5
V: TRBV2
size: once
CDR3: ASGLGHLQETQY

J: TRBJ1-4
V: TRBV2
size: NA
CDR3: ASRKGRESEKLF

J: TRBJ2-1
V: TRBV28
size: NA
CDR3: ASSALEGRAYNEQF

J: TRBJ2-5
V: TRBV14
size: NA
CDR3: ASSQGKAAQETQY

J: TRBJ2-1
V: TRBV12-3/TRBV12-4
size: NA
CDR3: ASSLRSYNEQF

J: TRBJ1-5
V: TRBV7-2
size: NA
CDR3: ASSLAPSIQPQH